These 26 T cell receptor beta chains were sequenced from one sample in a study of blood T cell repertoires in COVID-19. TCRdb keeps only in-frame clones here, not all; method: immunoSEQ multiplex PCR. The sample lists approximately 230,000 clones; approximately 82% were seen once. The specimen was PBMCs or T cells enriched from blood (not recorded which). These receptor sequences come from a man between 40 and 49 years old who had recovered from COVID-19.

V is TRBV6-5 and J is TRBJ1-3; no clear D gene. The germline V gene has CDR1 MNHEY and CDR2 SVGAGI. V dropped 2 bases and J dropped 7 bases, with 3 bases sitting between them. The CDR3 has 11 amino acids. The CDR3 sequence: CASSYHNTIYF. In DNA form, the CDR3 reads TGTGCCAGCAGTTACCATAACACCATATATTTT.

The V call is TRBV10-3, the J call TRBJ1-2, with 11 bases lining up with TRBD1. The CDR3 has 15 amino acids. Germline loops: CDR1 ENHRY, CDR2 SYGVKD. Unmatched junction bases numbered 7, after V lost 6 bases and J lost 4 bases. Here the CDR3 reads CAISLDRGLGYGYTF. The CDR3 nucleotides read TGTGCCATCAGCCTGGACAGGGGGCTTGGCTATGGCTACACCTTC.

The CDR3 loop reads CASTSQGFNEQYF. CDR3 bases: TGTGCCAGCACGTCACAGGGGTTTAACGAGCAGTACTTC. The chain recombines TRBV2 with TRBJ2-7; TRBD1 matches at 7 bases. V trimming: 7 bases; J trimming: 5 bases; junction bases outside the gene matches: 8. The CDR3 has 13 residues. CDR1 is SNHLY and CDR2 is FYNNEI in the germline V gene.

Concerning this clone itself: The junction and the germline gene differ at one end; a read error may be behind it. The chain is built from TRBV20-1 and TRBJ1-1; D is possibly TRBD1 (5 bases). In germline, CDR1 is DFQATT, CDR2 SNEGSKA (reference sequence). This CDR3 has 10 residues. The CDR3 protein is CRGQGGASIF. The CDR3, as DNA: TGCAGGGGGCAAGGTGGTGCGTCGATCTTT.

There are many counts of this clone. The rearrangement uses TRBV28 and TRBJ2-7, with TRBD1 identical over 9 bases. This CDR3 contains 15 residues. The V gene's germline CDR1 is MDHEN and CDR2 SYDVKM. J gave up 4 bases and V 3 bases, and 7 bases lay outside the gene matches. The CDR3 DNA is TGTGCCAGCAGTTTCAACAGGGGGCGGTTGTACGAGCAGTACTTC. Its translation: CASSFNRGRLYEQYF.

The chain employs TRBV7-2 and TRBJ2-7; D is perhaps TRBD1 (6 bases). The germline V and J ends were trimmed by 5 bases and 3 bases, with 14 bases remaining between them. Germline-derived CDR1 and CDR2 are SGHTA and FQGNSA. The CDR3 spans 14 residues. CDR3 amino acids: CASSPRDKLYEQYF. CDR3 nucleotide sequence: TGTGCCAGCAGCCCCCGGGACAAACTCTACGAGCAGTACTTC.

This sequence joins TRBV2 and TRBJ2-4, with D perhaps TRBD1 (5 bases). CDR1 SNHLY and CDR2 FYNNEI come from the germline V gene. V dropped 2 bases and J dropped 1 base, with 9 bases sitting between them. CDR3 size: 15 residues. CDR3 in DNA: TGTGCCAGCAGTGAATCCAGGGCGGCCAAAAACATTCAGTACTTC. The encoded protein is CASSESRAAKNIQYF.

CDR3: CASNHGGDADTQYF. CDR3 DNA: TGTGCCAGCAACCACGGAGGGGATGCAGATACGCAGTATTTT. The chain combines TRBV5-5 with TRBJ2-3; a possible D gene is TRBD2 (6 bases). Per the germline V gene, CDR1 is SGHKS and CDR2 is YYEKEE (reference sequence). Trimming pared 6 bases from V and 4 bases from J, leaving 15 bases between. This CDR3 comprises 14 residues.

The chain uses TRBV7-3 and TRBJ2-1, with 7 positions matching TRBD1. The CDR3 extends over 15 amino acids. Germline trimming cut 4 bases from V and 4 bases from J; bases unmatched to any gene: 7. Germline CDR1 SGHTA, CDR2 FQGTGA. The CDR3 DNA sequence: TGTGCCAGCAGCTCTTGGGGGACAGTGTACAATGAGCAGTTCTTC. This translates into CASSSWGTVYNEQFF.

The chain is built from TRBV18 and TRBJ1-1, with 7 bases lining up with TRBD1. Germline V gene sequence: CDR1 KGHSH, CDR2 LQKENI. J was trimmed by 4 bases and V by 5 bases; bases with no gene match: 16. The CDR3 covers 17 residues. The CDR3, as DNA: TGTGCCAGCTCAGAATTCCGAGGGGGCGGTTTTGGCACTGAAGCTTTCTTT. It encodes CASSEFRGGGFGTEAFF.

The CDR3 DNA follows: TGTGCCGTCCCCGAGGCCGGGGAGCTGTTTTTT. It yields the protein CAVPEAGELFF. This chain joins TRBV12-3 or TRBV12-4 and TRBJ2-2, with no clear D. The CDR3 has 11 amino acids. V gave up 11 bases and J gave up 6 bases, with 10 bases separating them.

V usage is TRBV9 and J usage is TRBJ1-1, with D possibly matching TRBD1 (5 bases). The CDR3 is 17 amino acids. Trimming shortened V by 0 bases and J by 1 base, and 16 bases separated the two germline ends. Germline V lookup: CDR1 SGDLS, CDR2 YYNGEE. CDR3 protein: CASSVDLGGGANTEAFF. The CDR3 nucleotides are TGTGCCAGCAGCGTAGATTTAGGCGGGGGAGCGAACACTGAAGCTTTCTTT.

This chain uses TRBV29-1 with TRBJ1-1; no reliable D call. V gave up 4 bases and J gave up 7 bases, with 7 bases separating them. This CDR3 spans 10 amino acids. CDR1 is SQVTM and CDR2 is ANQGSEA in the germline V gene. CDR3 sequence: CSVVVVEAFF. As DNA, the CDR3 is TGCAGCGTTGTGGTAGTTGAAGCTTTCTTT.

This rearrangement joins TRBV13 to TRBJ1-5, with TRBD1 identical over 7 bases. The CDR3 loop spans 15 amino acids. Germline CDR1 reads PRHDT; CDR2 reads FYEKMQ (reference sequence). Trimming cost V 5 bases and J 4 bases; bases outside gene matches: 8. The CDR3 loop reads CASSTRDSPNQPQHF. In DNA, the CDR3 is TGTGCCAGCAGCACCCGGGACAGCCCTAATCAGCCCCAGCATTTT. The variable domain in full, completed from reference TRBV13 and TRBJ1-5, reads AAGVIQSPRHLIKEKRETATLKCYPIPRHDTVYWYQQGPGQDPQFLISFYEKMQSDKGSIPDRFSAQQFSDYHSELNMSSLELGDSALYFCASSTRDSPNQPQHFGDGTRLSIL.

The V gene is TRBV9, the J gene TRBJ2-1; D remains ambiguous. CDR1 and CDR2 from the germline V gene are SGDLS and YYNGEE. Trimming removed 3 bases at V and 6 bases at J, with 10 bases between. The CDR3 length is 13 residues. Here the CDR3 reads CASSASRGNEQFF. The DNA for the CDR3 is TGTGCCAGCAGCGCTAGTCGCGGCAATGAGCAGTTCTTC.

The chain links TRBV6-2 or TRBV6-3 to TRBJ2-3; D uncertain. CDR1 is MNHEY, CDR2 SVGEGT, per germline. The CDR3 contains 12 residues. Trimming shortened V by 5 bases and J by 7 bases, and 10 bases separated the two germline ends. CDR3 sequence reads: CASSDNLNTQYF. The CDR3 DNA is TGTGCCAGCAGTGACAATCTAAATACGCAGTATTTT.

The chain is built from TRBV10-1 and TRBJ1-1, with a weak D call TRBD1 (6 bases). Between the trimmed V and J ends, which lost 4 bases and 1 base, there was a span of 16 bases. Germline V CDR1 and CDR2: WNHNN, SYGVQD (reference sequence). This CDR3 has 16 amino acids. CDR3 DNA: TGCGCCAGCAGTGGGCCCGAGACAGGTGGGAACACTGAAGCTTTCTTT. Amino acids: CASSGPETGGNTEAFF.

The chain combines TRBV7-2 with TRBJ2-7; D is unresolved. Germline assignment: CDR1 SGHTA and CDR2 FQGNSA. CDR3 length: 15 residues. Trimming cost V 3 bases and J 1 base, with 13 bases left between them. The CDR3 sequence: CASSLSVYNSYEQYF. In DNA form, the CDR3 reads TGTGCCAGCAGCTTGAGCGTCTATAATTCCTACGAGCAGTACTTC. The variable domain in full, completed from reference TRBV7-2 and TRBJ2-7, reads GAGVSQSPSNKVTEKGKDVELRCDPISGHTALYWYRQSLGQGLEFLIYFQGNSAPDKSGLPSDRFSAERTGGSVSTLTIQRTQQEDSAVYLCASSLSVYNSYEQYFGPGTRLTVT.

The chain couples TRBV29-1 to TRBJ2-1; TRBD2 is a possible D gene (6 bases). The CDR3 spans 16 residues. CDR1 and CDR2 (germline): SQVTM, ANQGSEA. Trimming took 7 bases from V and 6 from J, leaving 25 bases between them. The CDR3 protein is CSASPNYGGVGNEQFF. The CDR3 region has the DNA TGCAGCGCCTCGCCTAACTACGGCGGGGTCGGCAATGAGCAGTTCTTC.

A remark on this clone: The same CDR3 can be traced to other DNA sequences in this sample. The chain employs TRBV6-5 and TRBJ1-4; TRBD1 matches 12 bases. The junction had 5 bases not matched to a gene; V was cut back by 8 bases and J by 7 bases. The CDR3 length is 14 residues. CDR1 MNHEY and CDR2 SVGAGI come from the germline V gene. The CDR3, as DNA: TGTGCCAGCGGACGGGACAGGGGGCGTGAAAAACTGTTTTTT. Translating it yields CASGRDRGREKLFF.

The V call is TRBV5-6, the J call TRBJ1-5; 8 positions match TRBD1. CDR3 length: 15 amino acids. CDR1 is SGHDT and CDR2 is YYEEEE in the germline V gene. V was pared by 0 bases and J by 5 bases, with 4 bases of the junction left unmatched. As DNA, the CDR3 is TGTGCCAGCAGCTTGGCGGACAGGGTGGATCAGCCCCAGCATTTT. Translating gives CASSLADRVDQPQHF.

This chain joins TRBV19 and TRBJ1-5; the D gene is possibly TRBD1 (5 bases). The CDR3 has 13 residues. Deletions cut 4 bases from V and 9 bases from J, with 13 bases between. Germline V gene data show CDR1 as LNHDA and CDR2 as SQIVND (reference sequence). The CDR3 reads CASSTGMVWPQHF. DNA for the CDR3: TGTGCCAGTAGTACAGGGATGGTATGGCCCCAGCATTTT.

V usage is TRBV5-1 and J usage is TRBJ2-3; D is perhaps TRBD1 (5 bases). This CDR3 region has 13 residues. Trimming took off 5 bases at V and 3 bases at J, with 10 bases between the two ends. Looked up from germline, CDR1 is SGHRS and CDR2 is YFSETQ. The CDR3 loop is CASSLRQTDTQYF. The CDR3 coding sequence is TGCGCCAGCAGTCTAAGACAGACAGATACGCAGTATTTT.

V usage is TRBV7-3 and J usage is TRBJ2-1; 12 nucleotides line up with TRBD2. Germline V gene data show CDR1 as SGHTA and CDR2 as FQGTGA. The CDR3 consists of 16 residues. V dropped 3 bases and J dropped 4; count of bases not matched to a gene: 4. CDR3 sequence reads: CASSFRLAGEYNEQFF. CDR3 sequence (DNA): TGTGCCAGCAGCTTCCGACTAGCGGGGGAGTACAATGAGCAGTTCTTC.

This chain joins TRBV5-5 and TRBJ2-2; no definite D call. CDR1 is SGHKS and CDR2 is YYEKEE in the germline V gene (reference sequence). V lost 4 bases to trimming and J lost 2 bases, with 12 bases between them. The CDR3 runs 15 residues. CDR3 in amino acids: CASSPRPSNTGELFF. The CDR3, as DNA: TGTGCCAGCAGCCCCCGTCCCTCTAACACCGGGGAGCTGTTTTTT.

CDR3 region: CASSLSGNVADTQYF. CDR3 nucleotides: TGTGCCAGCAGCCTTAGCGGGAATGTCGCAGATACGCAGTATTTT. This sequence joins TRBV7-3 and TRBJ2-3; 8 bases agree with TRBD2. The CDR3 extends over 15 amino acids. The V segment lost 5 bases and the J segment 4 bases; nucleotides outside the gene matches: 8. Germline V gene lookup returns CDR1 SGHTA and CDR2 FQGTGA.